These 27 T cell receptor beta chains came from one sample sequenced in a study of PD-L1 blockade in urothelial cancer. Profiling relied on immunoSEQ multiplex PCR, and the TCRdb table lists in-frame clones only, not all of them. The data contain under 130,000 clones, around 85% of them singletons. The starting material was PBMCs, obtained around atezolizumab (anti-PD-L1) treatment. These receptors came from a man aged 50-59 years with urothelial cancer.

This chain uses TRBV5-1 with TRBJ2-5; 8 bases align to TRBD1. Unmatched junction bases numbered 7, after V lost 4 bases and J lost 5 bases. Per germline, CDR1 SGHRS and CDR2 YFSETQ. The CDR3 totals 14 residues. This CDR3 is CASSLMTGAETQYF. The CDR3 nucleotides read TGCGCCAGCAGCCTGATGACAGGGGCTGAGACCCAGTACTTC.

The V and J genes are TRBV28 and TRBJ2-4; maybe TRBD2 (5 bases). Trimming stripped 5 bases from V and 1 base from J, with 9 bases between. The CDR3 contains 14 residues. Germline V gives CDR1 MDHEN, CDR2 SYDVKM. CDR3 nucleotide sequence: TGTGCCAGCAGTCCCGGCGGGGCCAAAAACATTCAGTACTTC. Its translation is CASSPGGAKNIQYF.

The chain recombines TRBV11-2 with TRBJ1-1; 8 nucleotides align to TRBD1. Per germline, CDR1 SGHAT and CDR2 FQNNGV. The CDR3 spans 14 residues. Losses at the gene ends were 8 bases for V and 1 base for J; bases not matched to a gene: 6. The CDR3 DNA follows: TGTGCCAGCGGACGACAGGGGCGGAACACTGAAGCTTTCTTT. Amino acids: CASGRQGRNTEAFF. The variable domain in full, with the rest retrieved from reference TRBV11-2 and TRBJ1-1, is EAGVAQSPRYKIIEKRQSVAFWCNPISGHATLYWYQQILGQGPKLLIQFQNNGVVDDSQLPKDRFSAERLKGVDSTLKIQPAKLEDSAVYLCASGRQGRNTEAFFGQGTRLTVV.

The gene calls are TRBV7-2 and TRBJ2-5; weak D call: TRBD1 (5 bases). The CDR3 sequence is 16 residues long. The V gene lost 1 base and the J gene lost 3 bases, with 15 bases spanning the gap. Germline-derived CDR1 and CDR2 are SGHTA and FQGNSA. CDR3 sequence reads: CASSLVPGISKETQYF. In DNA form, the CDR3 reads TGTGCCAGCAGCTTAGTCCCAGGGATTTCTAAAGAGACCCAGTACTTC. The full variable domain, its missing parts supplied by reference TRBV7-2 and TRBJ2-5, is GAGVSQSPSNKVTEKGKDVELRCDPISGHTALYWYRQSLGQGLEFLIYFQGNSAPDKSGLPSDRFSAERTGGSVSTLTIQRTQQEDSAVYLCASSLVPGISKETQYFGPGTRLLVL.

The chain links TRBV10-3 to TRBJ1-1, with D perhaps TRBD1 (5 bases). CDR3 size: 14 residues. Trimming removed 4 bases at V and 1 base at J, with 10 bases between. Germline loops: CDR1 ENHRY, CDR2 SYGVKD. The chain's CDR3 is CAISVSQANTEAFF. The CDR3 region has the DNA TGTGCCATCAGTGTATCACAGGCGAACACTGAAGCTTTCTTT.

In its sample, this clone was seen a few times. V and J are TRBV6-1 and TRBJ2-1, with 11 nucleotides matching TRBD2. CDR3 length: 14 amino acids. Trimming removed 6 bases from V and 10 bases from J; junction bases left unmatched: 8. Germline CDR1 is MNHNS and CDR2 is SASEGT. CDR3 in DNA: TGTGCCAGCAGAGTAGCGGGAGGGCGTAAAGAGCAGTTCTTC. Amino acid sequence: CASRVAGGRKEQFF.

CDR3 amino acids: CASSSLGTPGGNQPQHF. DNA for the CDR3: TGTGCCAGCAGTTCCCTCGGGACCCCGGGGGGCAATCAGCCCCAGCATTTT. This chain connects TRBV28 to TRBJ1-5; TRBD1 is a possible D gene (5 bases). V was shortened by 4 bases and J by 2 bases, with 18 bases between the two germline ends. The germline V gene encodes CDR1 MDHEN and CDR2 SYDVKM. CDR3 length: 17 residues.

The chain employs TRBV7-9 and TRBJ1-6; 9 bases align to TRBD1. The CDR3 has 15 amino acids. Per germline, CDR1 SEHNR and CDR2 FQNEAQ (reference sequence). Trimming cost V 1 base and J 7 bases; bases outside gene matches: 2. In DNA form, the CDR3 reads TGTGCCAGCAGCTTAGTGACAGGGGGGAATTCACCCCTCCACTTT. Its translation is CASSLVTGGNSPLHF.

The V and J genes are TRBV6-5 and TRBJ2-1; 10 bases are a match to TRBD2. V shed 4 bases, J shed 9 bases, and the junction held 6 bases outside the gene matches. CDR3 length: 14 amino acids. Germline loops: CDR1 MNHEY, CDR2 SVGAGI. The CDR3 region has the DNA TGTGCCAGCAGTTTTAGCGGGAGGAGTGGTGAGCAGTTCTTC. Its translation is CASSFSGRSGEQFF.

This sequence joins TRBV4-1 and TRBJ1-4, with D tentatively TRBD1 (5 bases). Germline CDR1 MGHRA, CDR2 YSYEKL. The V end was cut by 4 bases, the J end by 0 bases, with 12 bases between. This CDR3 is 16 amino acids long. The CDR3 DNA is TGCGCCAGCAGCCGAGGCGACAGCGCAACTAATGAAAAACTGTTTTTT. The encoded protein is CASSRGDSATNEKLFF.

The J gene is TRBJ2-7, the V gene TRBV5-6; 8 nucleotides align to TRBD2. Germline V gene lookup returns CDR1 SGHDT and CDR2 YYEEEE. The CDR3 runs to 16 residues. The V and J ends lost 4 bases and 6 bases, in that order; junction bases with no gene match: 15. This CDR3 is CASSKGTSPAPREQYF. CDR3 nucleotides: TGTGCCAGCAGCAAAGGGACTAGTCCAGCACCTCGCGAGCAGTACTTC.

The chain is built from TRBV7-2 and TRBJ2-5; 9 bases map to TRBD2. V shed 1 base, J shed 2 bases, and the junction held 2 bases outside the gene matches. CDR3 size: 15 residues. CDR1 is SGHTA, CDR2 FQGNSA, per germline. CDR3 loop: CASSLGSGRQETQYF. The CDR3 region has the DNA TGTGCCAGCAGCTTAGGGAGCGGGAGGCAAGAGACCCAGTACTTC.

The CDR3 protein is CASSQAGNSNQPQHF. As DNA, the CDR3 is TGTGCCAGCAGCCAGGCAGGGAATAGCAATCAGCCCCAGCATTTT. The gene calls are TRBV7-2 and TRBJ1-5; D perhaps matches TRBD1 (5 bases). This CDR3 has 15 amino acids. V dropped 5 bases and J dropped 0 bases, with 11 bases sitting between them. CDR1 is SGHTA and CDR2 is FQGNSA in the germline V gene.

This clone was seen a handful of times. The chain couples TRBV18 to TRBJ1-6; D perhaps matches TRBD1 (5 bases). Between the trimmed V and J ends, which lost 5 bases and 8 bases, there was a span of 16 bases. The CDR3 totals 15 residues. Germline loops: CDR1 KGHSH, CDR2 LQKENI. CDR3 protein: CASSATGTRDSPLHF. The CDR3 DNA reads as TGTGCCAGCTCAGCGACCGGGACTAGGGATTCACCCCTCCACTTT.

V gene TRBV11-2 combines with J gene TRBJ2-2; no clear D gene. The germline V gene encodes CDR1 SGHAT and CDR2 FQNNGV. The CDR3 is 14 amino acids. V was clipped by 2 bases and J by 4 bases, with 8 bases between them. The CDR3 loop is CASSLNILTGELFF. The CDR3 coding sequence is TGTGCCAGCAGCTTAAACATCCTCACCGGGGAGCTGTTTTTT. Filled out from reference TRBV11-2 and TRBJ2-2, the complete variable domain reads EAGVAQSPRYKIIEKRQSVAFWCNPISGHATLYWYQQILGQGPKLLIQFQNNGVVDDSQLPKDRFSAERLKGVDSTLKIQPAKLEDSAVYLCASSLNILTGELFFGEGSRLTVL.

This clone showed up just once. The rearrangement joins TRBV21-1 to TRBJ2-4; the DNA was not used to check the table's D call, TRBD1. TRBV21-1 corresponds to a pseudogene. CDR3 length: 16 residues. CDR3 residues: CASTPWGPRSKNIQYF. CDR3 coding DNA: TGTGCCAGCACCCCATGGGGGCCCCGATCCAAAAACATTCAGTACTTC.

V is TRBV5-6 and J is TRBJ1-2, with 9 bases aligning to TRBD1. Germline V gene sequence: CDR1 SGHDT, CDR2 YYEEEE. This CDR3 contains 16 residues. Losses at the gene ends were 5 bases for V and 4 bases for J; bases not matched to a gene: 12. The CDR3 DNA reads as TGTGCCAGCAGGCCAACAGGGGGCGCTTCTCTCTATGGCTACACCTTC. Translating gives CASRPTGGASLYGYTF.

The J gene is TRBJ2-7, the V gene TRBV5-4; 7 bases agree with TRBD1. V dropped 5 bases and J dropped 3; count of bases not matched to a gene: 11. The V gene's germline CDR1 is SGHNT and CDR2 YYREEE (reference sequence). The CDR3 contains 15 residues. CDR3 coding DNA: TGTGCCAGCAGACCCCGGGACAGCGGATTCTACGAGCAGTACTTC. Protein product: CASRPRDSGFYEQYF.

The chain combines TRBV9 with TRBJ2-2; D is possibly TRBD1 (6 bases). From germline, CDR1 is SGDLS and CDR2 YYNGEE. Trimming removed 5 bases from V and 1 base from J, with 21 bases in between. This CDR3 spans 18 amino acids. The CDR3 DNA is TGTGCCAGCAGTCGTCCTAGGTTGGGACAACGGAACACCGGGGAGCTGTTTTTT. It yields the protein CASSRPRLGQRNTGELFF.

This CDR3 reads CASSVQGRTEAFF. CDR3 DNA: TGTGCCAGCAGCGTGCAGGGCCGTACTGAAGCTTTCTTT. The chain recombines TRBV14 with TRBJ1-1; D possibly corresponds to TRBD1 (5 bases). The CDR3 has 13 residues. V was cut by 5 bases and J by 5 bases, with 12 bases left in between. Per germline, CDR1 SGHDN and CDR2 FVKESK.

The V call is TRBV10-3, the J call TRBJ2-3, with D possibly being TRBD2 (6 bases). The V and J ends lost 4 bases and 1 base respectively, with 15 bases between them. The CDR3 has 16 residues. Germline V gives CDR1 ENHRY, CDR2 SYGVKD. The CDR3 nucleotides are TGTGCCATCAGTGCGGATCTAGCGCTCGGCACAGATACGCAGTATTTT. Protein product: CAISADLALGTDTQYF.

V and J are TRBV5-1 and TRBJ2-1; D is ambiguous. CDR3 length equals 13 residues. The germline V gene encodes CDR1 SGHRS and CDR2 YFSETQ. The V end lost 0 bases, the J end lost 5 bases, and 6 bases lay between the germline ends. CDR3 bases: TGCGCCAGCAGCTTGGTAGTAAACAATGAGCAGTTCTTC. Its translation: CASSLVVNNEQFF.

This chain links TRBV5-1 with TRBJ2-7; 7 nucleotides align to TRBD1. The CDR3 runs to 16 residues. Looked up from germline, CDR1 is SGHRS and CDR2 is YFSETQ. Trimming took 0 bases from V and 5 from J; bases not matched to a gene: 11. The CDR3 loop reads CASSLAGAGGIHEQYF. The CDR3 DNA follows: TGCGCCAGCAGCTTGGCCGGGGCAGGGGGTATCCACGAGCAGTACTTC.

The V call is TRBV7-9, the J call TRBJ2-1; TRBD2 matches 11 bases. In germline, CDR1 is SEHNR, CDR2 FQNEAQ (reference sequence). V shed 5 bases and J 6 bases; nucleotides not matched to a gene: 6. The CDR3 runs 15 residues. CDR3 sequence reads: CASSPLAGGSNEQFF. The CDR3 DNA reads TGTGCCAGCAGCCCTCTAGCGGGAGGCTCCAATGAGCAGTTCTTC.

V is TRBV29-1 and J is TRBJ2-3; D ambiguous. With 7 bases removed from V and 0 bases from J, the gap between germline ends came to 14 bases. The CDR3 has 14 amino acids. Germline loops: CDR1 SQVTM, CDR2 ANQGSEA. The CDR3 loop reads CSGRLAPSTDTQYF. The CDR3 DNA follows: TGCAGCGGACGACTGGCGCCCAGCACAGATACGCAGTATTTT.

The chain links TRBV6-4 to TRBJ2-7, with D perhaps TRBD1 (7 bases). This CDR3 is built from 15 residues. From germline, CDR1 is MRHNA and CDR2 SNTAGT. V was pared by 3 bases and J by 0 bases, with 12 bases between. CDR3 sequence: CASSESGDSSYEQYF. CDR3 DNA: TGTGCCAGCAGTGAATCGGGGGACAGCTCCTACGAGCAGTACTTC.

The rearrangement links TRBV5-1 to TRBJ2-3; maybe TRBD1 (6 bases). The germline V gene encodes CDR1 SGHRS and CDR2 YFSETQ. The CDR3 extends over 14 amino acids. V lost 5 bases to trimming and J lost 3 bases, with 13 bases between them. The CDR3 spells CASSGGIATDTQYF. In DNA form, the CDR3 reads TGCGCCAGCAGTGGGGGCATAGCGACAGATACGCAGTATTTT.